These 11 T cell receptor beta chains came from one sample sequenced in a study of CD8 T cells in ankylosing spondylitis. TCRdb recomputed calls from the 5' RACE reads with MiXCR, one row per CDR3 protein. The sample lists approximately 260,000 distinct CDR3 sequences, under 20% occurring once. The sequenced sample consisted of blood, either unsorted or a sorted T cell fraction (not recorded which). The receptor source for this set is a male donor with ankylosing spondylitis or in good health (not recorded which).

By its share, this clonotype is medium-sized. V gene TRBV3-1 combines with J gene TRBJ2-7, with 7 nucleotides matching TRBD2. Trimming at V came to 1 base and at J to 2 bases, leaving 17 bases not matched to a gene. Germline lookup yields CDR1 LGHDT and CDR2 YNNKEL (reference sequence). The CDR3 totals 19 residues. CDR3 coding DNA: TGTGCCAGCAGCCAAGTTTTCCCCTCGGGCGGGAGTTCGCCCTACGAGCAGTACTTC. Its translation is CASSQVFPSGGSSPYEQYF.

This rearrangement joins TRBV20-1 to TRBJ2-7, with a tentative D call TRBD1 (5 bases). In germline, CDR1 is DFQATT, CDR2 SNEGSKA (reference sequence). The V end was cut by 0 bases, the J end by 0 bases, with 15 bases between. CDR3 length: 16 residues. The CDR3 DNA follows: TGCAGTGCTAGAGATCATCGTGGGGCCGACTCCTACGAGCAGTACTTC. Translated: CSARDHRGADSYEQYF.

This chain's CDR3 is CASSLNFENIQYF. DNA for the CDR3: TGTGCCAGCAGCCTAAATTTCGAAAACATTCAGTACTTC. V and J are TRBV3-1 and TRBJ2-4; D is undetermined. The CDR3 runs to 13 residues. In germline, CDR1 is LGHDT, CDR2 YNNKEL (reference sequence). Trimming removed 4 bases at V and 5 bases at J, with 9 bases between.

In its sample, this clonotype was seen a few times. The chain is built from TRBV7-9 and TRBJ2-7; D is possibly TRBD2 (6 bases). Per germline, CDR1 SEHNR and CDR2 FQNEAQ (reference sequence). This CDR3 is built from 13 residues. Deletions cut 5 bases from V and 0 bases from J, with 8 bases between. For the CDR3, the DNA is TGTGCCAGCAGCCGAGCGGGCTCCTACGAGCAGTACTTC. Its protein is CASSRAGSYEQYF.

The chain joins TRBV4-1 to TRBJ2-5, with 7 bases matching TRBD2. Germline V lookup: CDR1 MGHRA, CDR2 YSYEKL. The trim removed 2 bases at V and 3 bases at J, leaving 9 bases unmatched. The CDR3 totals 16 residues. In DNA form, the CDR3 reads TGCGCCAGCAGCCAATATCAACTAGCGCCGGAAGAGACCCAGTACTTC. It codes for CASSQYQLAPEETQYF.

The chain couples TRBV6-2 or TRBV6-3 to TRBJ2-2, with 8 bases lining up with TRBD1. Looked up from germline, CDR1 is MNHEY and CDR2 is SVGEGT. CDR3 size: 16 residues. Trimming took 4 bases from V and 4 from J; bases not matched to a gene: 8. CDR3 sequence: CASSLTGARGTGELFF. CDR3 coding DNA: TGTGCCAGCAGTTTGACAGGGGCGCGAGGCACCGGGGAGCTGTTTTTT.

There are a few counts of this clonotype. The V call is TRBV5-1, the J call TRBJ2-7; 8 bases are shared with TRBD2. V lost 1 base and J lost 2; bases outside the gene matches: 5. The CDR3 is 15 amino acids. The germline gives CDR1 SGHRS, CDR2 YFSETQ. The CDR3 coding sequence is TGCGCCAGCAGCTTGTACAGCGGGAGCACCTACGAGCAGTACTTC. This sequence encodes CASSLYSGSTYEQYF.

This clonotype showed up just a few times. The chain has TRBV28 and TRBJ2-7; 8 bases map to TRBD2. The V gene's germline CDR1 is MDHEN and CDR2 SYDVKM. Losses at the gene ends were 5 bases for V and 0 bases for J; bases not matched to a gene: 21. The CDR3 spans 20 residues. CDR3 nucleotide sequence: TGTGCCAGCAGTCCGCCCCCGACTTTTAGCGGGAACTTGAACTCCTACGAGCAGTACTTC. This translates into CASSPPPTFSGNLNSYEQYF. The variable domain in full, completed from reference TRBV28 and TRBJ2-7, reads DVKVTQSSRYLVKRTGEKVFLECVQDMDHENMFWYRQDPGLGLRLIYFSYDVKMKEKGDIPEGYSVSREKKERFSLILESASTNQTSMYLCASSPPPTFSGNLNSYEQYFGPGTRLTVT.

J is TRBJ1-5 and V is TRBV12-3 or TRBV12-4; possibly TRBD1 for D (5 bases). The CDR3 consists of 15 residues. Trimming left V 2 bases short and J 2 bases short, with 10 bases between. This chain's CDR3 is CASSLHQGGNQPQHF. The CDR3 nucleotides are TGTGCCAGCAGTTTACATCAGGGTGGCAATCAGCCCCAGCATTTT.

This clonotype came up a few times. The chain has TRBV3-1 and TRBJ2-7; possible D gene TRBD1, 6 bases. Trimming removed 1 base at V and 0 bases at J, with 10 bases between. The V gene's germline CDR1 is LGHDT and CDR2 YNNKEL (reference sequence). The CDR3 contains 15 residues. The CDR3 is CASSQARGPSYEQYF. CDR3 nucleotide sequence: TGTGCCAGCAGCCAAGCCAGGGGCCCCTCCTACGAGCAGTACTTC.

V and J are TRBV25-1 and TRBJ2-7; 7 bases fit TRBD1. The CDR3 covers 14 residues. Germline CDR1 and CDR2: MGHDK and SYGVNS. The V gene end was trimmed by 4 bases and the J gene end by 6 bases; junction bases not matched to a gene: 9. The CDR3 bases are TGTGCCAGCAGTGCCGCCGGGACAGCCTCCGAGCAGTACTTC. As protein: CASSAAGTASEQYF.